This is a list of T cell receptor beta chains from one sample in a study of PD-1 blockade in classical Hodgkin lymphoma. TCRdb keeps only in-frame clones here, not all; method: immunoSEQ multiplex PCR. Of roughly 25,000 clones in the sample, approximately 78% were seen once. The input for sequencing was peripheral blood mononuclear cells (PBMCs), taken before the second cycle of nivolumab. Source of these receptors: a human donor with classical Hodgkin lymphoma. The CDR3 runs from the conserved cysteine through the conserved F or W. D genes are given only for firm matches. A clone size is listed for some rows: how often the clone was seen (once, few, many), or a class if it is expanded.

TGTGCCAGCAGCCCCAACCAGGGAACGGGTGAAAAACTGTTTTTT,CASSPNQGTGEKLFF,15,-,TRBJ1-4,-,TRBV11-2
TGTGCCAGCAGTTACGGGACAAACACTGAAGCTTTCTTT,CASSYGTNTEAFF,13,once,TRBJ1-1,-,TRBV6-5
TGTGCCAGCAGTACGACTAGCGGGGGGCGGCAGTTCTTC,CASSTTSGGRQFF,13,-,TRBJ2-1,TRBD2,TRBV2
TGTGCCAGCAGCTTAGGGGACTCGGGGGGCTACACCTTC,CASSLGDSGGYTF,13,-,TRBJ1-2,-,TRBV6-5
TGCGCCAGCAGCCAAGACAGGGACACTGAAGCTTTCTTT,CASSQDRDTEAFF,13,few,TRBJ1-1,-,TRBV4-1
TGTGCCAGCTCACCAAGGACAGGGTTGTTATTTACTGAAGCTTTCTTT,CASSPRTGLLFTEAFF,16,few,TRBJ1-1,TRBD1,TRBV18
TGCGCCAGCAGCCCATGGACGGCTGGAAACACCATATATTTT,CASSPWTAGNTIYF,14,few,TRBJ1-3,-,TRBV4-1
TGTGCCAGCAGGACGCTGCTACATTGGCATCATCAGCCCCAGCATTTT,CASRTLLHWHHQPQHF,16,-,TRBJ1-5,-,TRBV21-1
TGTGCCAGCAGCCAAGGACGCGTTCGGGGGACAGATACGCAGTATTTT,CASSQGRVRGTDTQYF,16,-,TRBJ2-3,-,TRBV14
TGTGCCAGCAGCCAGTTGGGACAGGGACCCTACAATGAGCAGTTCTTC,CASSQLGQGPYNEQFF,16,-,TRBJ2-1,TRBD1,TRBV14
TGTGCCAGCAGCTTATTTGGGGAGAATGAGCAGTTCTTC,CASSLFGENEQFF,13,-,TRBJ2-1,-,TRBV7-9
TGTGCCAGCATAGACAGAGGTAGAAGCTACGAGCAGTACTTC,CASIDRGRSYEQYF,14,-,TRBJ2-7,-,TRBV6-5
TGTGCCAGCAGCTTGGTAGGGGCGCAAGATACGCAGTATTTT,CASSLVGAQDTQYF,14,-,TRBJ2-3,-,TRBV5-4
TGTGCCAGCAGCCGACTAGCGGAGTTCACCGGGGAGCTGTTTTTT,CASSRLAEFTGELFF,15,-,TRBJ2-2,TRBD2,TRBV5-4
TGCAGTGCCCCATCGGCTCACGAGCAGTACTTC,CSAPSAHEQYF,11,medium-sized,TRBJ2-7,-,TRBV20-1
TGTGCCAGCAGTTTACGAGTTGAGCAGTTCTTC,CASSLRVEQFF,11,few,TRBJ2-1,-,TRBV28
TGTGCCAGTAGGGGGACAGGGGGCGCTTCCGACTATGGCTACACCTTC,CASRGTGGASDYGYTF,16,-,TRBJ1-2,TRBD1,TRBV19
TGTGCCAGCAGGGGGACTCTCCGCATGAACACTGAAGCTTTCTTT,CASRGTLRMNTEAFF,15,-,TRBJ1-1,-,TRBV27
TGTGCCAGCAGCTTAGCGAGGGCGGGGACCAGCTCCTACGAGCAGTACTTC,CASSLARAGTSSYEQYF,17,-,TRBJ2-7,-,TRBV13
TGTGCCAGCAGCCTTCCACTAGCGGGGGCGGGTGAGCAGTTCTTC,CASSLPLAGAGEQFF,15,-,TRBJ2-1,-,TRBV21-1
TGTGCCAGCAGTGAAAGAGGAATGAACACTGAAGCTTTCTTT,CASSERGMNTEAFF,14,-,TRBJ1-1,-,TRBV2
TGTGCCAGTAGTCTAACAGGGTTCTATGGCTACACCTTC,CASSLTGFYGYTF,13,-,TRBJ1-2,-,TRBV19
TGCGCCAGCCGACTTCTGAACACAGATACGCAGTATTTT,CASRLLNTDTQYF,13,once,TRBJ2-3,-,TRBV4-3
TGTGCCAGCAGGACGGACAGGGGATACGAAAAACTGTTTTTT,CASRTDRGYEKLFF,14,-,TRBJ1-4,TRBD1,TRBV6-5